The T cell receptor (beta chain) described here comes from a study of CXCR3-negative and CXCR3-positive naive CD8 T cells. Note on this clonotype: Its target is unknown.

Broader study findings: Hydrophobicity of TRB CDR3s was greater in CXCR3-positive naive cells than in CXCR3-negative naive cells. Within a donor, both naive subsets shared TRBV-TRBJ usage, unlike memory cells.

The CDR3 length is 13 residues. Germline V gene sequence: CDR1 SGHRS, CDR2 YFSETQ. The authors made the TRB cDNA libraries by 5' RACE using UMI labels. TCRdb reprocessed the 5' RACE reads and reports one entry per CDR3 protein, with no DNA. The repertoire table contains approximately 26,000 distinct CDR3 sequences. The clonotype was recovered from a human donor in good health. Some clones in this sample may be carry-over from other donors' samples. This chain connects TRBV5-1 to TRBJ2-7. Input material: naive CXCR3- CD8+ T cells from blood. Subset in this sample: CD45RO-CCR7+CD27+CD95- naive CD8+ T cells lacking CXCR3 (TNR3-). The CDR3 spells CASTWTDSYEQYF.